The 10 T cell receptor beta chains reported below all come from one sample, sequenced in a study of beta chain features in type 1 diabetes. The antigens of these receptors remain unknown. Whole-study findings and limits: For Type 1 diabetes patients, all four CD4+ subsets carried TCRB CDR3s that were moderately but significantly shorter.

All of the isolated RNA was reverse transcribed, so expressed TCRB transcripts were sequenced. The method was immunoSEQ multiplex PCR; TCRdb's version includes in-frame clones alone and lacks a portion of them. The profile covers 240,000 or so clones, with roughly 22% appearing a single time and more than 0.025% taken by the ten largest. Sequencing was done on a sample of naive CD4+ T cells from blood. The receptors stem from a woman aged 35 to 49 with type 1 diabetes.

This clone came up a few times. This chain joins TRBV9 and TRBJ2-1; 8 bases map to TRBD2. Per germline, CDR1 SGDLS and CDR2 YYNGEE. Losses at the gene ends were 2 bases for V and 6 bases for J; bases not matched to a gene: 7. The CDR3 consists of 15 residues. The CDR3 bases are TGTGCCAGCAGCGTGGTTAGCGGGGTGTTCAATGAGCAGTTCTTC. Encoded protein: CASSVVSGVFNEQFF. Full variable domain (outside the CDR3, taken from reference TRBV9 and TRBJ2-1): DSGVTQTPKHLITATGQRVTLRCSPRSGDLSVYWYQQSLDQGLQFLIQYYNGEERAKGNILERFSAQQFPDLHSELNLSSLELGDSALYFCASSVVSGVFNEQFFGPGTRLTVL.

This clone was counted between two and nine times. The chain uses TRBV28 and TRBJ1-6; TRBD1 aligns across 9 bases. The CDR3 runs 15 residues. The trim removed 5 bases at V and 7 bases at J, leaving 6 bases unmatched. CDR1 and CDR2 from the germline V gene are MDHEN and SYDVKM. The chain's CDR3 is CASSPWTGENSPLHF. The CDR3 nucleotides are TGTGCCAGCAGTCCTTGGACAGGGGAGAATTCACCCCTCCACTTT.

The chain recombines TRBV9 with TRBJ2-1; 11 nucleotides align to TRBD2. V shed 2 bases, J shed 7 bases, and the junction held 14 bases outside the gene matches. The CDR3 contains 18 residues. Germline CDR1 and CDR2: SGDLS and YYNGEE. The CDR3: CASSVGTWTSGWSNEQFF. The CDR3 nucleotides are TGTGCCAGCAGCGTCGGGACGTGGACTAGCGGGTGGTCTAATGAGCAGTTCTTC.

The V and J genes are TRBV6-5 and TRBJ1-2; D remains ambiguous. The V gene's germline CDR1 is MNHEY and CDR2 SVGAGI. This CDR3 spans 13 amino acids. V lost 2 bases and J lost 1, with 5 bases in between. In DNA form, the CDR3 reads TGTGCCAGCAGTTACGTACTTAACTATGGCTACACCTTC. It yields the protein CASSYVLNYGYTF.

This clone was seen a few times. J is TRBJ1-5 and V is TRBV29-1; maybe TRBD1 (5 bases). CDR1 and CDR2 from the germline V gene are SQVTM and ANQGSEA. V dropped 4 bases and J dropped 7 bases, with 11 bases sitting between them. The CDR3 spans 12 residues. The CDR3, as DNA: TGCAGCGTTGTTGAACCAGGGCAGCCCCAGCATTTT. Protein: CSVVEPGQPQHF. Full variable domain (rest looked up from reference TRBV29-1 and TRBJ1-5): SAVISQKPSRDICQRGTSLTIQCQVDSQVTMMFWYRQQPGQSLTLIATANQGSEATYESGFVIDKFPISRPNLTFSTLTVSNMSPEDSSIYLCSVVEPGQPQHFGDGTRLSIL.

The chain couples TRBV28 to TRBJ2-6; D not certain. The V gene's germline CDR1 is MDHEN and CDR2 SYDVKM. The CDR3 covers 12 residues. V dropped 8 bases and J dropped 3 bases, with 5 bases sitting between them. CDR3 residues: CASCGGANVLTF. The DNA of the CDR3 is TGTGCCAGCTGCGGTGGGGCCAACGTCCTGACTTTC.

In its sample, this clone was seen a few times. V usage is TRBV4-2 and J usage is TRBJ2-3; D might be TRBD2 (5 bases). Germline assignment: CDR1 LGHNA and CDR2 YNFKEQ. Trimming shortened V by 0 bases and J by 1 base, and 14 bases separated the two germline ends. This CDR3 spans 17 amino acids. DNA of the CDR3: TGTGCCAGCAGCCAAGAATCACGAGCGGAGGGCACAGATACGCAGTATTTT. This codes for CASSQESRAEGTDTQYF.

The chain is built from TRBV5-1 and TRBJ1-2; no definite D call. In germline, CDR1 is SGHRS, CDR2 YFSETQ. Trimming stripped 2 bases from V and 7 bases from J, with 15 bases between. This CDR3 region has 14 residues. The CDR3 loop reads CASSFEGGVGGYTF. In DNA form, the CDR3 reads TGCGCCAGCAGCTTCGAGGGCGGGGTAGGTGGCTACACCTTC.

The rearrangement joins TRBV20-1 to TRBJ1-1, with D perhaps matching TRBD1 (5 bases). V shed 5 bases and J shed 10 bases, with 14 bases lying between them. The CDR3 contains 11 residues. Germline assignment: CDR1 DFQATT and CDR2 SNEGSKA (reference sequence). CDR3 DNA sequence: TGCAGTGCTGCGGGGGGGAATGGAGCTTTCTTT. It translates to CSAAGGNGAFF.

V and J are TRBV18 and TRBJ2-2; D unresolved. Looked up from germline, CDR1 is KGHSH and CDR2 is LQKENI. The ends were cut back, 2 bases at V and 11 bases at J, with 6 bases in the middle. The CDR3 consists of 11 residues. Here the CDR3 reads CASSPSLELFF. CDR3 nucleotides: TGTGCCAGCTCACCATCTCTCGAGCTGTTTTTT. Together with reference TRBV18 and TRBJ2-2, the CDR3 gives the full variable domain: NAGVMQNPRHLVRRRGQEARLRCSPMKGHSHVYWYRQLPEEGLKFMVYLQKENIIDESGMPKERFSAEFPKEGPSILRIQQVVRGDSAAYFCASSPSLELFFGEGSRLTVL.